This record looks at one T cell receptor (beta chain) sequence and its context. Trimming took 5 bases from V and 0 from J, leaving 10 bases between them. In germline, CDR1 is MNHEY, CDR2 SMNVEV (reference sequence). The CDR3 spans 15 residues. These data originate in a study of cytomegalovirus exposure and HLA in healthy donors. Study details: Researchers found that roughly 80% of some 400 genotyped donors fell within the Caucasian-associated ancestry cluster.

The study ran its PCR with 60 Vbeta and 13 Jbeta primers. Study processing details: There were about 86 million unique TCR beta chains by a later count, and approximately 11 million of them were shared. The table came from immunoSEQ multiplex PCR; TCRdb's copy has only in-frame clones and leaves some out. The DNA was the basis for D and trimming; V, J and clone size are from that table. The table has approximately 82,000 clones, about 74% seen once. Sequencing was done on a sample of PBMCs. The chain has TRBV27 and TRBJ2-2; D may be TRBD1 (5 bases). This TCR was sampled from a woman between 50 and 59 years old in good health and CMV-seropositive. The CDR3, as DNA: TGTGCCAGCAGTAAATCCAGGGCGAACACCGGGGAGCTGTTTTTT. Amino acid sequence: CASSKSRANTGELFF.